This is a list of T cell receptor beta chains from one sample in a study of blood T cell repertoires in COVID-19. Using immunoSEQ multiplex PCR, the repertoire was profiled, and TCRdb retains in-frame clones only, with some absent. The table includes around 470,000 clones, roughly 88% detected once. The sequencing sample was made of PBMCs or T cells enriched from blood (not recorded which). These receptors were taken from a man aged 18 to 29 who had recovered from COVID-19. Both conserved end residues are part of each CDR3. D genes are given only for firm matches.

14 TRBJ2-7 TRBD2 TRBV5-1 CASSSAGGSYEQYF
17 TRBJ1-1 . TRBV6-2/TRBV6-3 CASSPKMSVATNTEAFF
17 TRBJ2-5 TRBD2 TRBV7-8 CASSLGGLAGGKETQYF
19 TRBJ2-5 . TRBV7-9 CASTDLRVGQGAHQETQYF
14 TRBJ1-2 . TRBV18 CASSGQTASYGYTF
11 TRBJ1-1 . TRBV19 CASSSRGEAFF
16 TRBJ2-1 TRBD1 TRBV7-8 CASSLRGQLSYNEQFF
17 TRBJ2-2 TRBD1 TRBV19 CASSISPGQGRNGELFF
12 TRBJ1-2 . TRBV6-5 CASRTPGDGYTF
13 TRBJ2-7 . TRBV5-1 CASSSYSNYEQYF
15 TRBJ1-4 . TRBV7-3 CASSPNGEVTEKLFF
17 TRBJ1-5 TRBD1 TRBV7-9 CASSHETGEGSNQPQHF
15 TRBJ2-1 TRBD1 TRBV2 CASRGDRAGYNEQFF
13 TRBJ2-7 . TRBV24-1 CATSDNGEGEQYF
14 TRBJ2-1 TRBD2 TRBV5-1 CASSLSLAGEEQFF
15 TRBJ2-1 . TRBV19 CASSEGQRRYNEQFF
14 TRBJ1-5 . TRBV4-1 CASSVAGGNQPQHF
11 TRBJ2-1 . TRBV20-1 CSALSLNEQFF
17 TRBJ1-2 . TRBV6-6 CASSRQLTGKLNYGYTF
12 TRBJ1-1 . TRBV13 CASSRGSTEAFF
13 TRBJ2-3 . TRBV5-4 CASRGEGTDTQYF
14 TRBJ1-5 . TRBV2 CASRTGLSNQPQHF
14 TRBJ1-4 . TRBV11-3 CASSTGQSNEKLFF
14 TRBJ2-7 TRBD2 TRBV28 CASSLGGSIDEQYF
14 TRBJ1-1 . TRBV9 CASSVRQGSTEAFF
13 TRBJ2-2 . TRBV9 CASSVQGSGELFF
16 TRBJ2-1 TRBD2 TRBV5-4 CASSLAGTSGYNEQFF
13 TRBJ1-1 . TRBV3-1/TRBV3-2 CASSQTGMAEAFF